This TCR beta chain comes out of a study of cytomegalovirus exposure and HLA in healthy donors. With 60 Vbeta and 13 Jbeta primers, the PCR was carried out. Profiling relied on immunoSEQ multiplex PCR, and the TCRdb table lists in-frame clones only, not all of them. The sample has around 110,000 clones, around three fifths seen once. Germline loops: CDR1 MNHNY, CDR2 SVGAGI (reference sequence). This CDR3 has 12 amino acids. V lost 6 bases, J lost 8 bases, and 10 bases lay in between. V is TRBV6-6 and J is TRBJ1-4; D ambiguous. The TCR originated in a woman between 40 and 50 years old in good health and CMV-seropositive. Sequencing was done on a sample of PBMCs. The CDR3 is CASRHTREKLFF. In DNA form, the CDR3 reads TGTGCCAGCAGACATACGCGGGAAAAACTGTTTTTT.